The entry below describes one T cell receptor (beta chain). Its antigen is as yet unknown. TCRdb's copy holds only in-frame clones and misses some; the assay was immunoSEQ multiplex PCR. This sample carries over 110,000 clones, approximately 86% of them seen once, and the ten largest clones take approximately 10%. The sample originates from a study of cytomegalovirus exposure and HLA in healthy donors. The wider study: The approximately 130 validation repertoires and the roughly 690 first-cohort repertoires shared a platform, a later analysis reported. Study-level points and caveats: There were a few CMV-associated chains whose specificity for CMV antigens was confirmed in vitro. Rarity marked most TCR sequences, yet some public TCRs occurred in many donors. Cytomegalovirus-associated status was assigned to 150 or so TCR beta chains.

From germline, CDR1 is MNHNS and CDR2 SASEGT. The V and J ends lost 1 base and 10 bases, in that order; junction bases with no gene match: 8. This CDR3 contains 14 residues. The V gene is TRBV6-1, the J gene TRBJ1-1, with 8 bases lining up with TRBD1. Sequencing was performed on PBMCs. The sequence was collected from a man aged 18 to 29 in good health and CMV-seropositive. CDR3 residues: CASSEGTTGVGAFF. Here the CDR3 DNA reads TGTGCCAGCAGTGAAGGGACGACAGGGGTTGGAGCTTTCTTT.